Presented here are 22 T cell receptor beta chains from one specimen sequenced in a study of beta chain features in type 1 diabetes. Study conclusions and caveats: Within each of all four CD4+ subsets, Type 1 diabetes patients had TCRB CDR3s that were moderately but significantly shorter.

What these receptors recognize is not known. TCRB transcripts that were expressed got sequenced, as all of the isolated RNA had been reverse transcribed. Sequenced by immunoSEQ multiplex PCR; TCRdb stores in-frame clones only, minus some. Of around 710,000 clones listed, roughly 12% are singletons. The source material was naive CD4+ T cells from blood. The receptors were sampled from a man aged 25 to 45 with type 1 diabetes.

In this sample, this clone turned up a few times. The J gene is TRBJ2-1, the V gene TRBV5-4; no clear D gene. The CDR3 runs to 14 residues. Trimming shortened V by 4 bases and J by 3 bases, and 11 bases separated the two germline ends. Germline V gene lookup returns CDR1 SGHNT and CDR2 YYREEE (reference sequence). This CDR3 is CASSPRPSYNEQFF. CDR3 nucleotides: TGTGCCAGCAGCCCCAGACCGAGCTACAATGAGCAGTTCTTC.

The rearrangement links TRBV7-9 to TRBJ1-1, with a possible D match to TRBD1 (6 bases). Per the germline V gene, CDR1 is SEHNR and CDR2 is FQNEAQ (reference sequence). The CDR3 has 15 residues. V shed 5 bases and J shed 3 bases, with 16 bases lying between them. CDR3 loop: CASSREGDWDTEAFF. CDR3 sequence (DNA): TGTGCCAGCAGCCGGGAGGGGGATTGGGACACTGAAGCTTTCTTT.

This clone has more than one count but fewer than ten. The chain has TRBV9 and TRBJ2-5, with 7 positions matching TRBD2. The ends lost 3 bases at V and 3 bases at J; junction bases unmatched: 2. Germline CDR1 reads SGDLS; CDR2 reads YYNGEE. The CDR3 sequence is 13 residues long. The CDR3 protein is CASSGGLKETQYF. DNA for the CDR3: TGTGCCAGCAGCGGGGGACTAAAAGAGACCCAGTACTTC.

This clone was seen a handful of times. The CDR3 region has the DNA TGTGCCGCCAGCCGTTCGGGAGGACAGCAGCCCCAGCATTTT. Amino acids: CAASRSGGQQPQHF. This sequence joins TRBV2 and TRBJ1-5, with D perhaps TRBD1 (6 bases). There are 14 residues in the CDR3. Germline-derived CDR1 and CDR2 are SNHLY and FYNNEI. Trimming removed 11 bases from V and 7 bases from J, with 21 bases in between.

The rearrangement joins TRBV4-2 to TRBJ2-6, with D possibly being TRBD1 (6 bases). Germline-derived CDR1 and CDR2 are LGHNA and YNFKEQ. There are 17 residues in the CDR3. Trimming stripped 1 base from V and 2 bases from J, with 12 bases between. The CDR3 bases are TGTGCCAGCAGCCAAGGGGCCAGGGGCCCTGGGGCCAACGTCCTGACTTTC. The encoded protein is CASSQGARGPGANVLTF.

As to this clone: The same CDR3 is also encoded by other DNA sequences in this sample. V is TRBV5-1 and J is TRBJ2-7; D call uncertain. The V gene's germline CDR1 is SGHRS and CDR2 YFSETQ. V shed 2 bases and J shed 2 bases, with 5 bases lying between them. This CDR3 spans 12 amino acids. The CDR3 reads CASSLGTYEQYF. The CDR3 DNA sequence: TGCGCCAGCAGCTTAGGGACCTACGAGCAGTACTTC.

The CDR3: CASSPRLGGAGANVLTF. In DNA, the CDR3 is TGTGCCAGCAGCCCCCGGTTGGGGGGCGCTGGGGCCAACGTCCTGACTTTC. This sequence joins TRBV7-2 and TRBJ2-6; D is possibly TRBD1 or TRBD2 (6 bases each). V was trimmed by 5 bases and J by 2 bases, leaving 16 bases between them. The CDR3 has 17 residues. Germline-derived CDR1 and CDR2 are SGHTA and FQGNSA.

The CDR3 DNA follows: TGTGCCAGCGGGAGGCGCGGGGGGCCCGGAGATACGCAGTATTTT. Amino acid sequence: CASGRRGGPGDTQYF. The gene calls are TRBV25-1 and TRBJ2-3; 8 nucleotides line up with TRBD2. In germline, CDR1 is MGHDK, CDR2 SYGVNS. The CDR3 runs 15 residues. The V gene end was trimmed by 8 bases and the J gene end by 5 bases; junction bases not matched to a gene: 12. Supplemented by reference TRBV25-1 and TRBJ2-3, the full variable domain reads EADIYQTPRYLVIGTGKKITLECSQTMGHDKMYWYQQDPGMELHLIHYSYGVNSTEKGDLSSESTVSRIRTEHFPLTLESARPSHTSQYLCASGRRGGPGDTQYFGPGTRLTVL.

This clone was seen a few times. V usage is TRBV5-1 and J usage is TRBJ2-1; D uncertain. CDR3 length: 16 amino acids. V gave up 2 bases and J gave up 0 bases, with 12 bases separating them. Per the germline V gene, CDR1 is SGHRS and CDR2 is YFSETQ. The chain's CDR3 is CASSFWTVSSYNEQFF. CDR3 in DNA: TGCGCCAGCAGCTTCTGGACGGTGAGCTCCTACAATGAGCAGTTCTTC.

This clone occurred a few times. J is TRBJ1-2 and V is TRBV7-9, with TRBD1 identical over 7 bases. The CDR3 covers 13 residues. Germline CDR1 reads SEHNR; CDR2 reads FQNEAQ (reference sequence). V was pared by 5 bases and J by 4 bases, with 4 bases of the junction left unmatched. CDR3 bases: TGTGCCAGCAGCACCCAGGGGGGCTATGGCTACACCTTC. Its protein product is CASSTQGGYGYTF.

The chain links TRBV2 to TRBJ2-5; 11 bases match TRBD2. This CDR3 comprises 16 residues. The V segment lost 7 bases and the J segment 4 bases; nucleotides outside the gene matches: 11. The germline V gene encodes CDR1 SNHLY and CDR2 FYNNEI. The CDR3 DNA follows: TGTGCCAGCATTCTACTAGCGGGGGTTCCAGGAGAGACCCAGTACTTC. It yields the protein CASILLAGVPGETQYF.

The CDR3 sequence is CSVGGRRDRGGTGELFF. The CDR3 DNA reads as TGCAGCGTTGGGGGAAGAAGGGACAGGGGTGGCACCGGGGAGCTGTTTTTT. The gene calls are TRBV29-1 and TRBJ2-2; TRBD1 aligns across 10 bases. The CDR3 runs 17 residues. Trimming cost V 4 bases and J 4 bases; bases outside gene matches: 12. Germline assignment: CDR1 SQVTM and CDR2 ANQGSEA.

This clone has more than one count but fewer than ten. The same CDR3 is also encoded by other DNA sequences in this sample. The chain couples TRBV6-6 to TRBJ1-2; D is undetermined. V was trimmed by 2 bases and J by 3 bases, leaving 7 bases between them. Germline assignment: CDR1 MNHNY and CDR2 SVGAGI (reference sequence). The CDR3 loop spans 13 amino acids. This CDR3 is CASSYGGDYGYTF. CDR3 DNA sequence: TGTGCCAGCAGTTACGGCGGAGACTATGGCTACACCTTC.

The chain uses TRBV28 and TRBJ2-7, with 9 bases that match TRBD1. V gave up 5 bases and J gave up 0 bases; unmatched junction bases: 8. CDR3 length: 16 residues. From germline, CDR1 is MDHEN and CDR2 SYDVKM. CDR3 sequence reads: CASSPQPGQGSYEQYF. The CDR3, as DNA: TGTGCCAGCAGTCCACAACCGGGACAGGGCTCCTACGAGCAGTACTTC.

The chain is built from TRBV7-6 and TRBJ1-5, with D possibly TRBD1 on 5 matching bases. This CDR3 comprises 15 residues. The germline CDR1 and CDR2 sequences are SGHVS and FNYEAQ. Trimming left V 1 base short and J 0 bases short, with 7 bases between. The chain's CDR3 is CASSLEGYSNQPQHF. CDR3 DNA sequence: TGTGCCAGCAGCTTAGAGGGGTATAGCAATCAGCCCCAGCATTTT.

This clone was recorded once. The rearrangement joins TRBV11-3 to TRBJ2-7, with D hard to call. Germline CDR1 and CDR2: SGHNT and YENEEA. The CDR3 is 14 residues long. Trimming stripped 1 base from V and 2 bases from J, with 9 bases between. For the CDR3, the DNA is TGTGCCAGCAGCTTAGTTCACAGAGCCTACGAGCAGTACTTC. As protein: CASSLVHRAYEQYF.

V is TRBV18 and J is TRBJ2-5; D is possibly TRBD2 (6 bases). V was cut by 1 base and J by 5 bases, with 11 bases left in between. The CDR3 loop spans 14 amino acids. Germline-derived CDR1 and CDR2 are KGHSH and LQKENI. This CDR3 reads CASSPRGEQETQYF. CDR3 in DNA: TGTGCCAGCTCACCACGGGGGGAACAGGAGACCCAGTACTTC.

The rearrangement joins TRBV5-4 to TRBJ2-7, with D tentatively TRBD1 (6 bases). Trimming cost V 0 bases and J 6 bases, with 16 bases left between them. The germline V gene encodes CDR1 SGHNT and CDR2 YYREEE (reference sequence). This CDR3 has 15 residues. The CDR3 protein is CASSLAPHVRGEQYF. DNA of the CDR3: TGTGCCAGCAGCTTGGCCCCACACGTCAGGGGCGAGCAGTACTTC.

This clone showed up just a few times. The genes are TRBV19 and TRBJ2-7; 8 nucleotides match TRBD1. V lost 4 bases, J lost 4 bases, and 3 bases stayed unmatched. Germline assignment: CDR1 LNHDA and CDR2 SQIVND (reference sequence). CDR3 length: 13 amino acids. CDR3 amino acids: CASSTRTGYEQYF. For the CDR3, the DNA is TGTGCCAGTAGTACCCGGACAGGGTACGAGCAGTACTTC.

This chain uses TRBV2 with TRBJ1-6; the match to TRBD1 covers 9 bases. The CDR3 is 15 amino acids. The ends lost 4 bases at V and 7 bases at J; junction bases unmatched: 5. Germline V lookup: CDR1 SNHLY, CDR2 FYNNEI. CDR3: CASSVRQGVNSPLHF. CDR3 nucleotides: TGTGCCAGCAGTGTTAGACAGGGGGTCAATTCACCCCTCCACTTT.

This clone was seen a handful of times. J is TRBJ1-6 and V is TRBV7-3; no reliable D call. Trimming left V 5 bases short and J 9 bases short, with 14 bases between. This CDR3 is 14 amino acids long. In germline, CDR1 is SGHTA, CDR2 FQGTGA. As DNA, the CDR3 is TGTGCCAGCAGCCTAGGTGCCTTGCTTTCACCCCTCCACTTT. Its protein product is CASSLGALLSPLHF.

The chain carries TRBV7-9 and TRBJ2-3, with D possibly TRBD2 on 7 matching bases. Trimming removed 1 base from V and 2 bases from J, with 13 bases in between. The CDR3 contains 16 residues. Germline V lookup: CDR1 SEHNR, CDR2 FQNEAQ (reference sequence). The chain's CDR3 is CASSLVAGASTDTQYF. In DNA, the CDR3 is TGTGCCAGCAGCTTAGTGGCGGGGGCCTCCACAGATACGCAGTATTTT.